These 14 T cell receptor beta chains originate from one sample sequenced in a study of OX40 agonist ivuxolimab in advanced cancers. Assay: immunoSEQ multiplex PCR; the TCRdb copy retains only in-frame clones and omits some. The sample lists nearly 50,000 clones, roughly 91% occurring once. Sequenced material: CD4+ or CD8+ T cells sorted from blood, taken in a trial of the OX40 agonist ivuxolimab. Every receptor here comes from an adult with an advanced solid tumor such as melanoma, head and neck, liver or kidney cancer.

The rearrangement links TRBV27 to TRBJ2-1, with unresolved D. Germline CDR1 is MNHEY and CDR2 is SMNVEV (reference sequence). The CDR3 has 12 amino acids. Trimming removed 2 bases at V and 7 bases at J, with 6 bases between. Here the CDR3 DNA reads TGTGCCAGCAGTTTAAGCAGAAATGAGCAGTTCTTC. It translates to CASSLSRNEQFF.

CDR3 sequence (DNA): TGTGCCAGCAGTTACGCCACATACAATGAGCAGTTCTTC. This sequence encodes CASSYATYNEQFF. The gene calls are TRBV6-6 and TRBJ2-1; D remains ambiguous. CDR1 MNHNY and CDR2 SVGAGI come from the germline V gene (reference sequence). Trimming left V 2 bases short and J 4 bases short, with 6 bases between. CDR3 length: 13 amino acids.

The V and J genes are TRBV6-5 and TRBJ1-5; maybe TRBD1 (6 bases). CDR3 length: 15 amino acids. CDR1 and CDR2 (germline): MNHEY, SVGAGI. The V and J ends lost 5 bases and 5 bases respectively, with 16 bases between them. CDR3 sequence (DNA): TGTGCCAGCAGTCCTACAGGGCGGGGGGATCAGCCCCAGCATTTT. It yields the protein CASSPTGRGDQPQHF.

The V and J genes are TRBV29-1 and TRBJ2-7; D tentatively fits TRBD1 or TRBD2 (5 bases each). The CDR3 totals 13 residues. Germline V gives CDR1 SQVTM, CDR2 ANQGSEA. V was trimmed by 6 bases and J by 6 bases, leaving 18 bases between them. CDR3 loop: CSVRGKGYLEQYF. The CDR3 DNA sequence: TGCAGCGTCCGGGGAAAGGGGTATCTCGAGCAGTACTTC.

Only one count was recorded for this clone. This sequence joins TRBV5-1 and TRBJ1-4; D remains unclear. The ends were cut back, 4 bases at V and 0 bases at J, with 16 bases in the middle. From germline, CDR1 is SGHRS and CDR2 YFSETQ. CDR3 length equals 17 residues. The CDR3 region is CASSPGAGRTTNEKLFF. The DNA for the CDR3 is TGCGCCAGCAGCCCGGGAGCGGGCAGGACAACTAATGAAAAACTGTTTTTT.

The V call is TRBV15, the J call TRBJ1-1, with D maybe TRBD1 (5 bases). This CDR3 contains 17 residues. V was cut by 0 bases and J by 2 bases, with 16 bases left in between. Per germline, CDR1 LNHNV and CDR2 YYDKDF (reference sequence). The CDR3 here is CATSREEGMDPNTEAFF. CDR3 nucleotide sequence: TGTGCCACCAGCAGAGAGGAGGGGATGGATCCAAACACTGAAGCTTTCTTT.

This chain uses TRBV2 with TRBJ2-7; 7 nucleotides align to TRBD2. The CDR3 is made up of 13 amino acids. Germline V gene lookup returns CDR1 SNHLY and CDR2 FYNNEI. With 5 bases clipped from V and 2 bases from J, the junction kept 3 bases outside the gene matches. The CDR3: CASSHRGAYEQYV. The CDR3 DNA follows: TGTGCCAGCAGTCACCGGGGGGCCTACGAGCAGTACGTC.

The chain joins TRBV11-3 to TRBJ2-7; 8 nucleotides align to TRBD2. The V gene end was trimmed by 4 bases and the J gene end by 4 bases; junction bases not matched to a gene: 3. CDR3 size: 13 residues. CDR1 and CDR2 from the germline V gene are SGHNT and YENEEA. The CDR3 is CASSSPGGYEQYF. The CDR3 DNA follows: TGTGCCAGCAGCTCACCGGGGGGGTACGAGCAGTACTTC.

The J gene is TRBJ2-3, the V gene TRBV19, with D tentatively TRBD2 (5 bases). Germline V lookup: CDR1 LNHDA, CDR2 SQIVND (reference sequence). This CDR3 region has 14 residues. Trimming left V 5 bases short and J 6 bases short, with 15 bases between. CDR3 DNA: TGTGCCAGTAGTCTCGAACTAGAACGCGATACGCAGTATTTT. Translated, it gives CASSLELERDTQYF.

The J gene is TRBJ1-2, the V gene TRBV27; 9 nucleotides align to TRBD1. V shed 3 bases and J 1 base; nucleotides not matched to a gene: 12. This CDR3 is 18 amino acids long. Germline V gene sequence: CDR1 MNHEY, CDR2 SMNVEV (reference sequence). CDR3 region: CASSFPPIGQGSNYGYTF. CDR3 coding DNA: TGTGCCAGCAGTTTCCCCCCTATTGGACAGGGGAGTAACTATGGCTACACCTTC.

This clone was detected only once. The chain has TRBV6-1 and TRBJ1-6; TRBD1 aligns across 7 bases. This CDR3 spans 15 amino acids. The V gene end was trimmed by 5 bases and the J gene end by 10 bases; junction bases not matched to a gene: 11. Germline values: CDR1 MNHNS, CDR2 SASEGT. This chain's CDR3 is CASSSLQGLNSPLHF. The CDR3, as DNA: TGTGCCAGCAGTTCCCTACAGGGGCTAAACTCACCCCTCCACTTT.

The chain couples TRBV7-2 to TRBJ1-5; the D is unclear. Germline CDR1 and CDR2: SGHTA and FQGNSA. V was clipped by 2 bases and J by 5 bases, with 13 bases between them. This CDR3 has 15 amino acids. The CDR3: CASSLRTAVDQPQHF. Here the CDR3 DNA reads TGTGCCAGCAGCTTACGAACGGCAGTGGATCAGCCCCAGCATTTT.

The chain employs TRBV11-2 and TRBJ2-2; D unresolved. V was pared by 5 bases and J by 3 bases, with 7 bases between. This CDR3 has 13 amino acids. Germline V CDR1 and CDR2: SGHAT, FQNNGV. DNA of the CDR3: TGTGCCAGCAGCACGGGCCACACCGGGGAGCTGTTTTTT. Encoded protein: CASSTGHTGELFF.

The V and J genes are TRBV19 and TRBJ1-5; D not certain. This CDR3 spans 13 amino acids. Trimming cost V 1 base and J 7 bases, with 8 bases left between them. The germline gives CDR1 LNHDA, CDR2 SQIVND (reference sequence). CDR3 bases: TGTGCCAGTAGTATAGGGTTAAGCCAGCCCCAGCATTTT. Translating it yields CASSIGLSQPQHF. The complete variable domain, with remaining parts taken from reference TRBV19 and TRBJ1-5, reads DGGITQSPKYLFRKEGQNVTLSCEQNLNHDAMYWYRQDPGQGLRLIYYSQIVNDFQKGDIAEGYSVSREKKESFPLTVTSAQKNPTAFYLCASSIGLSQPQHFGDGTRLSIL.